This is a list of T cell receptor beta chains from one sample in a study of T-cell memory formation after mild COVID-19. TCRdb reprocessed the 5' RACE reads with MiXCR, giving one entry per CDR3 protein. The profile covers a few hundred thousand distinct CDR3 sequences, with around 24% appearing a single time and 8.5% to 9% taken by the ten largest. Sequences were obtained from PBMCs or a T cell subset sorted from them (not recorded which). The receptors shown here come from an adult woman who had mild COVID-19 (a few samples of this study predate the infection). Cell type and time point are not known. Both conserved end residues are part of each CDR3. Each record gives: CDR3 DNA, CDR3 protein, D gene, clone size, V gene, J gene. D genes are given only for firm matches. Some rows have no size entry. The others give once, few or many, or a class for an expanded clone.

DNA: TGCAGCGTTGTTAAGTGGGAGTCCTACGAGCAGTACTTC
CDR3: CSVVKWESYEQYF
D: -
size: few
V: TRBV29-1
J: TRBJ2-7

DNA: TGTGCCAGCAGTTTGGGGACTACTAGCGGGCCAAGCACAGATACGCAGTATTTT
CDR3: CASSLGTTSGPSTDTQYF
D: TRBD2
size: few
V: TRBV12-3/TRBV12-4
J: TRBJ2-3

DNA: TGCGCCAGCAGCCGCTCACAACTCCACGGGGACAGGGCCTATGGCTACACCTTC
CDR3: CASSRSQLHGDRAYGYTF
D: TRBD1
size: -
V: TRBV4-3
J: TRBJ1-2

DNA: TGTGCCAGCAGTTTAGGTGCAGGGAGGGACACTGAAGCTTTCTTT
CDR3: CASSLGAGRDTEAFF
D: -
size: few
V: TRBV12-3/TRBV12-4
J: TRBJ1-1

DNA: TGTGCCAGCAGACCTCTAGCGGGTCTCCCAGCAGATACGCAGTATTTT
CDR3: CASRPLAGLPADTQYF
D: TRBD2
size: few
V: TRBV6-2/TRBV6-3
J: TRBJ2-3

DNA: TGTGCCAGCAGCTCCCCGCTCTCTGGACAGGCGCCAGGGAACATTCAGTACTTC
CDR3: CASSSPLSGQAPGNIQYF
D: TRBD1
size: -
V: TRBV7-9
J: TRBJ2-4

DNA: TGTGCCACCAGTGATCTGGACAGGGGTACGGAGACCCAGTACTTC
CDR3: CATSDLDRGTETQYF
D: TRBD1
size: few
V: TRBV24-1
J: TRBJ2-5

DNA: TGTGCCAGCAGTCCACGACAGACCACTGGCTACACCTTC
CDR3: CASSPRQTTGYTF
D: -
size: many
V: TRBV12-3/TRBV12-4
J: TRBJ1-2

DNA: TGTGCCAGCAGCTTAACGCGGGGGGTGAACACTGAAGCTTTCTTT
CDR3: CASSLTRGVNTEAFF
D: -
size: -
V: TRBV7-3
J: TRBJ1-1

DNA: TGTGCCAGCAGCCAGAATACTCAAGAGACCCAGTACTTC
CDR3: CASSQNTQETQYF
D: -
size: few
V: TRBV3-1
J: TRBJ2-5

DNA: TGTGCCAGCAGCGCAAGACTAGCCTTCAATGAGCAGTTCTTC
CDR3: CASSARLAFNEQFF
D: TRBD2
size: -
V: TRBV11-3
J: TRBJ2-1

DNA: TGTGCCAGCCGAAGAGACAAGGCCTATGGCTACACCTTC
CDR3: CASRRDKAYGYTF
D: -
size: -
V: TRBV6-2/TRBV6-3
J: TRBJ1-2

DNA: TGTGCCAGCAGCAAAGAGGTGGGGTACACAGATACGCAGTATTTT
CDR3: CASSKEVGYTDTQYF
D: -
size: few
V: TRBV9
J: TRBJ2-3

DNA: TGCGCCAGCAGCTTGGGGCCCGAGGGGACTGAGCAGTTCTTC
CDR3: CASSLGPEGTEQFF
D: -
size: -
V: TRBV5-1
J: TRBJ2-1

DNA: TGTGCCAGCAGCCCGACAGGCTGGGGGGAGCTGTTTTTT
CDR3: CASSPTGWGELFF
D: -
size: -
V: TRBV7-9
J: TRBJ2-2

DNA: TGTGCCAGCTCCAGGGGGGACACTCTTCTCGATGAGCAGTTCTTC
CDR3: CASSRGDTLLDEQFF
D: -
size: -
V: TRBV18
J: TRBJ2-1

DNA: TGTGCCAGTAGTATGGGGGGGCACACCGGGGAGCTGTTTTTT
CDR3: CASSMGGHTGELFF
D: -
size: -
V: TRBV19
J: TRBJ2-2

DNA: TGTGCCAGTAGTATATTAAACAGGGTCGATCAGCCCCAGCATTTT
CDR3: CASSILNRVDQPQHF
D: -
size: -
V: TRBV19
J: TRBJ1-5

DNA: TGTGCCAGCAGTGAAGCTTGGCTAGCGAAGTACAATGAGCAGTTCTTC
CDR3: CASSEAWLAKYNEQFF
D: -
size: many
V: TRBV2
J: TRBJ2-1

DNA: TGTGCCTGGAGTAGGCGGGAAAAAGAGACCCAGTACTTC
CDR3: CAWSRREKETQYF
D: -
size: -
V: TRBV30
J: TRBJ2-5

DNA: TGTGCCAGCAGTTACTCGAGGCAGGGGCACTACGAGCAGTACTTC
CDR3: CASSYSRQGHYEQYF
D: -
size: -
V: TRBV6-2/TRBV6-3
J: TRBJ2-7

DNA: TGCGCCAGCAGCCCGAGGAGGACTGGACTAGCGGGATACAATGAGCAGTTCTTC
CDR3: CASSPRRTGLAGYNEQFF
D: TRBD2
size: many
V: TRBV5-1
J: TRBJ2-1

DNA: TGTGCCAGCAGCACCCGACAGGGCTCCGGAAACACCATATATTTT
CDR3: CASSTRQGSGNTIYF
D: TRBD1
size: -
V: TRBV9
J: TRBJ1-3

DNA: TGCAGTGCCAGCCGGGCTTCGGTAGAGACCCAGTACTTC
CDR3: CSASRASVETQYF
D: -
size: few
V: TRBV20-1
J: TRBJ2-5

DNA: TGCGCCAGCAGCTTCTCCGGGAGCCCGGGAGATACGCAGTATTTT
CDR3: CASSFSGSPGDTQYF
D: -
size: -
V: TRBV5-1
J: TRBJ2-3

DNA: TGTGCCAGCAGCTTTGAAACGAATCAGCCCCAGCATTTT
CDR3: CASSFETNQPQHF
D: -
size: few
V: TRBV7-8
J: TRBJ1-5

DNA: TGCGCCAGCAGCTTGTCAGACAGGGGGCTTCCCTACGAGCAGTACTTC
CDR3: CASSLSDRGLPYEQYF
D: TRBD1
size: few
V: TRBV5-1
J: TRBJ2-7

DNA: TGTGCCAGCAGTTTACCGGGAAAAAGGGGAGAGACCCAGTACTTC
CDR3: CASSLPGKRGETQYF
D: -
size: -
V: TRBV12-3/TRBV12-4
J: TRBJ2-5

DNA: TGCGCCAGCAGCTTGGACGGAACCTCCTATAATTCACCCCTCCACTTT
CDR3: CASSLDGTSYNSPLHF
D: -
size: -
V: TRBV5-1
J: TRBJ1-6

DNA: TGTGCCAGCAGCTACCTCGGGACTAGCGGGGGTGCTGGCTACGAGCAGTACTTC
CDR3: CASSYLGTSGGAGYEQYF
D: TRBD2
size: -
V: TRBV5-6
J: TRBJ2-7

DNA: TGCGCCAGCAGCTTGGTGTCAGGGAGGGCCAAAAACATTCAGTACTTC
CDR3: CASSLVSGRAKNIQYF
D: -
size: -
V: TRBV5-1
J: TRBJ2-4